This passage covers 30 T cell receptor delta chains from one sample sequenced in a study of gamma delta lymphoproliferative disorders and STAT genes. TCRdb re-called clones from the multiplex PCR reads via CATT. Of roughly 1,100 delta-chain clones in the sample, 2% to 2.5% were seen once. PBMCs from patients and controls supplied the genomic DNA for sequencing. Sequencing was done on a sample of blood. Receptors were obtained from a human donor in good health.

This clone was seen only a few times. TCRdb's entry gives the protein of a much larger clone, which mismatches this DNA's translation at residue 5, likely from a read error; the protein reported here is translated from the DNA. The chain recombines TRDV1 with TRDJ1; the D is unclear. There are 16 residues in the CDR3. Germline V gene data show CDR1 as TSWWSYY and CDR2 as QGS. Trimming cost V 5 bases and J 5 bases, with 21 bases left between them. The CDR3 nucleotides read TGTGCTCTTGGGAAACCTTTTCCCCGAGTAAAGGATAAACTCATCTTT. Translating it yields CALGKPFPRVKDKLIF.

To note about this clone: The TCRdb record carries a much larger clone's protein, which differs from this DNA's translation at residue 3; a read error is the likely cause, and the protein listed here is the DNA translation. The V gene is TRDV1, the J gene TRDJ1; D may be TRDD2 (6 bases). Germline V gene lookup returns CDR1 TSWWSYY and CDR2 QGS. The CDR3 spans 19 residues. V dropped 10 bases and J dropped 0 bases, with 30 bases sitting between them. The CDR3 loop reads CAPGVRWRIGILHTDKLIF. The CDR3 DNA follows: TGTGCTCCTGGTGTTCGTTGGCGGATTGGGATCCTACACACCGATAAACTCATCTTT.

This clone was seen at least ten times. A far larger clone is a single base away, which makes a read error likely. This chain uses TRDV3 with TRDJ1; 11 bases agree with TRDD3. This CDR3 has 16 amino acids. J was trimmed by 2 bases and V by 3 bases; bases with no gene match: 11. Germline V lookup: CDR1 TVYSNPD, CDR2 GDNSRS (reference sequence). CDR3 in DNA: TGTGCCTTCCCAGGGAGCCTGGGGGATACAACCGATAAACTCATCTTT. As protein: CAFPGSLGDTTDKLIF.

This clone has just a few counts. The CDR3 DNA reads as TGTGCTCTTGGGGACCCTTCTGGGGAGACCTACTGGGGGATAGAGCATAAACTCATCTTT. This encodes CALGDPSGETYWGIEHKLIF. The rearrangement links TRDV1 to TRDJ1; 11 bases agree with TRDD3. The germline V gene has CDR1 TSWWSYY and CDR2 QGS. The CDR3 spans 20 residues. The V and J ends lost 3 bases and 6 bases, in that order; junction bases with no gene match: 21.

Note on this clone: The TCRdb protein comes from a much larger clone and disagrees with this DNA's translation at residue 3, likely due to a read error; the protein given here is derived from the DNA. The J gene is TRDJ1, the V gene TRDV1, with 8 bases fitting TRDD3. Per the germline V gene, CDR1 is TSWWSYY and CDR2 is QGS. CDR3 length: 17 amino acids. CDR3 loop: CAFGNPVVGDHTDKLIF. DNA of the CDR3: TGTGCTTTTGGGAACCCCGTGGTGGGGGATCACACCGATAAACTCATCTTT.

This clone has more than one count but fewer than ten. A far larger clone lies a single base away; this is likely a read error. This chain connects TRDV1 to TRDJ1; a weak D match, TRDD2 (8 bases). CDR3 length: 21 residues. The V gene's germline CDR1 is TSWWSYY and CDR2 QGS. V was trimmed by 2 bases and J by 1 base, leaving 29 bases between them. As DNA, the CDR3 is TGTGCTCTTGGGGAATATGGTCTTCCTACAGAAACGCTGGGGGGCACCGATAAACTCATCTTT. This translates into CALGEYGLPTETLGGTDKLIF.

In its sample, this clone was seen a few times. The amino acid sequence in TCRdb belongs to a much larger clone and departs from this DNA's translation at residue 4, likely a sequencing read error; the sequence shown is translated from the DNA. This rearrangement joins TRDV1 to TRDJ1, with a tentative D call TRDD3 (5 bases). Germline V gene data show CDR1 as TSWWSYY and CDR2 as QGS. This CDR3 contains 20 residues. CDR3 DNA sequence: TGTGCTCTTAGGGATCTGACTGTCGCCTCCTTTCCGACTATCGGCGATAAACTCATCTTT. Translated, it gives CALRDLTVASFPTIGDKLIF.

Notes on this clone: This sequence is one base from a far larger clone and is likely a read error. Other DNA sequences in this specimen translate into the identical CDR3. The rearrangement uses TRDV1 and TRDJ1; 9 nucleotides align to TRDD2. Germline V CDR1 and CDR2: TSWWSYY, QGS. The CDR3 sequence is 19 residues long. Unmatched junction bases numbered 18, after V lost 3 bases and J lost 4 bases. The CDR3 loop reads CALGDPSYLPWGNIDKLIF. The CDR3 bases are TGTGCTCTTGGGGACCCTTCCTACCTTCCATGGGGGAATATCGATAAACTCATCTTT.

The sample holds a few counts of this clone. The protein TCRdb gives is from a much larger clone and does not agree with this DNA's translation at residue 2, likely a read error; the protein shown here comes from the DNA. The J gene is TRDJ1, the V gene TRDV3; 7 bases align to TRDD3. From germline, CDR1 is TVYSNPD and CDR2 GDNSRS (reference sequence). The CDR3 consists of 16 residues. The CDR3 is CSFPGWGSEPTDKLIF. CDR3 nucleotide sequence: TGTTCCTTTCCTGGCTGGGGGTCCGAGCCTACCGATAAACTCATCTTT.

This clone showed up many times. A far larger clone is just one base off, so this is likely a read error. The V gene is TRDV1, the J gene TRDJ1, with a possible D match to TRDD3 (6 bases). This CDR3 is built from 18 residues. In germline, CDR1 is TSWWSYY, CDR2 QGS. V was pared by 4 bases and J by 6 bases, with 27 bases between. CDR3 bases: TGTGCTCTTGGGGTTAAACGGGCCCTAAGGCCGGGGGAGTATAAACTCATCTTT. Protein product: CALGVKRALRPGEYKLIF.

This clone was observed a few times. The chain combines TRDV2 with TRDJ1; 8 nucleotides match TRDD3. Germline CDR1 GEAIGNYY, CDR2 EKD. V lost 2 bases and J lost 0; bases outside the gene matches: 22. CDR3 length: 21 residues. This chain's CDR3 is CACDKIPLGDAVRIYTDKLIF. CDR3 bases: TGTGCCTGTGACAAAATTCCCTTGGGGGATGCTGTGCGGATTTACACCGATAAACTCATCTTT.

This clone was counted only a few times. Only one base separates this from a far larger clonotype, so it likely reflects a read error. In the same sample, other DNA sequences code for this CDR3. The chain has TRDV3 and TRDJ3; D possibly matches TRDD2 or TRDD3 (9 bases each). This CDR3 is built from 22 residues. CDR1 is TVYSNPD and CDR2 is GDNSRS in the germline V gene (reference sequence). V was cut by 3 bases and J by 3 bases, with 33 bases left in between. The CDR3 reads CALGPFLRKRIWGIWDTRQMFF. The CDR3 region has the DNA TGTGCCTTGGGTCCCTTCCTACGTAAGCGTATCTGGGGGATCTGGGACACCCGACAGATGTTTTTC.

With regard to this clone: With only one base between it and a far larger clone, this is likely a read error. Other nucleotide sequences in the sample specify the same CDR3. This rearrangement joins TRDV1 to TRDJ1; D remains ambiguous. CDR1 and CDR2 from the germline V gene are TSWWSYY and QGS. The CDR3 is 17 amino acids. V lost 5 bases and J lost 0, with 19 bases in between. CDR3 residues: CALGNPVVGDHTDKLIF. CDR3 nucleotides: TGTGCTCTTGGGAACCCCGTGGTGGGAGATCACACCGATAAACTCATCTTT.

This clone has just a few counts. TCRdb's protein for this DNA is that of a much larger clone and differs from the translation at residue 15, likely a read error; the protein shown is the DNA translation. The rearrangement joins TRDV2 to TRDJ1; 8 bases are a match to TRDD3. Germline V gives CDR1 GEAIGNYY, CDR2 EKD. The CDR3 covers 16 residues. Here the CDR3 DNA reads TGTGCCTGTGACACGGCCTGGGGGAACCACACCGATAAACTCACCTTT. Protein product: CACDTAWGNHTDKLTF.

This clone was picked up a small number of times. A single base is all that separates this from a far larger clone, so a read error is likely. It is unclear where the CDR3 begins or ends on the DNA, so no DNA is shown, and the CDR3 is as TCRdb lists it. The chain couples TRAV29/DV5 to TRDJ3; TRDD3, the D gene given by the table, was not confirmed from the DNA. Germline V gene lookup returns CDR1 NSMFDY and CDR2 ISSIKDK. The CDR3 spans 20 amino acids, including both terminal residues. The CDR3 here is CSVLLCSTLDTPWDTRQMFF.

This clone turned up a few times. A read error is the likely source, as a far larger clone sits one nucleotide away. The sample contains more than one DNA sequence encoding this CDR3. The genes are TRDV1 and TRDJ1, with D uncertain. Trimming left V 2 bases short and J 4 bases short, with 32 bases between. The germline V gene encodes CDR1 TSWWSYY and CDR2 QGS. This CDR3 has 21 amino acids. This CDR3 reads CALGEGPLYRPVHPKFDKLIF. The CDR3 DNA reads TGTGCTCTTGGGGAAGGCCCCCTTTATCGACCCGTACACCCGAAGTTCGATAAACTCATCTTT.

As concerns this clone: The protein TCRdb gives is from a much larger clone and does not agree with this DNA's translation at residue 7, likely a read error; the protein shown here comes from the DNA. The chain is built from TRDV1 and TRDJ1; 8 bases are shared with TRDD2. V lost 0 bases and J lost 2; bases outside the gene matches: 20. The germline gives CDR1 TSWWSYY, CDR2 QGS. The CDR3 sequence is 21 residues long. CDR3 DNA sequence: TGTGCTCTTGGGGAACTATGTCTTCCTACCTTGCGGTGGGAGAAGACCGATAAACTCATCTTT. Translating gives CALGELCLPTLRWEKTDKLIF.

No V gene was called, and the J gene is TRDJ1; whether TRDD3, the table's D call, matches the DNA was not checked. This CDR3 region has 19 residues. The CDR3 spells CASLLQWGIRVSCTDKLIF. The CDR3 region has the DNA TGTGCCTCCCTACTGCAGTGGGGGATACGCGTATCCTGCACCGATAAACTCATCTTT.

On this clone: The translation of this DNA and the TCRdb protein of a much larger clone differ at residue 18, probably owing to a read error; the protein shown here is translated from the DNA. This chain connects TRDV1 to TRDJ1, with D possibly matching TRDD3 (7 bases). CDR3 length: 23 residues. The V gene lost 2 bases and the J gene lost 5 bases, with 39 bases spanning the gap. Germline V CDR1 and CDR2: TSWWSYY, QGS. The CDR3 DNA reads TGTGCTCTTGGGGAATCTGAGGTCCTTCCCCTTTTTTGGGGGACAACGGCTAAGGATAAACTCATCTTT. Translation gives CALGESEVLPLFWGTTAKDKLIF.

A word on this clone: The protein held in TCRdb is that of a much larger clone and does not match this DNA's translation at residue 6, likely because of a read error; the protein shown is translated from the DNA. The chain has TRDV2 and TRDJ1; 8 bases map to TRDD3. This CDR3 comprises 16 residues. The V segment lost 1 base and the J segment 0 bases; nucleotides outside the gene matches: 6. The germline V gene encodes CDR1 GEAIGNYY and CDR2 EKD. CDR3 region: CACDTVWGNHTDKLIF. CDR3 coding DNA: TGTGCCTGTGACACGGTCTGGGGGAACCACACCGATAAACTCATCTTT.

Regarding this clone: One base separates it from a far larger clone, so it is likely a read error. Other DNA sequences in this sample translate to the same CDR3. The V call is TRDV1, the J call TRDJ1; TRDD3 might be the D (5 bases). The germline V gene has CDR1 TSWWSYY and CDR2 QGS. This CDR3 region has 16 residues. In nucleotides, the CDR3 is TGTGCCCTTGGGGAACCTTTTCCCCGAGTAAAGGATAAACTCATCTTT. Translation: CALGEPFPRVKDKLIF.

This clone has a handful of counts. A far larger clone is a single base away, which makes a read error likely. This chain uses TRAV29/DV5 with TRDJ1; perhaps D is TRDD2 or TRDD3 (6 bases each). CDR1 NSMFDY and CDR2 ISSIKDK come from the germline V gene. The CDR3 spans 19 residues. The ends were cut back, 5 bases at V and 3 bases at J, with 32 bases in the middle. CDR3 sequence reads: CAAWRLLRNLGGTPDKLIF. CDR3 nucleotide sequence: TGTGCAGCTTGGAGACTCCTACGAAACTTGGGGGGGACTCCCGATAAACTCATCTTT.

This clone has only a few counts. The protein that TCRdb holds for this DNA derives from a much larger clone and differs from the translated DNA at residue 13, which likely indicates a read error; the protein shown here is translated from the DNA. The V and J genes are TRDV1 and TRDJ1; possibly TRDD3 for D (6 bases). From germline, CDR1 is TSWWSYY and CDR2 QGS. The CDR3 contains 15 residues. The CDR3 DNA sequence: TGTGCTCTAGTACAGTACTGGGTCCCCGGGTCTAAACACATCTTT. Translating gives CALVQYWVPGSKHIF.

Note on this clone: TCRdb assigns this DNA the protein of a much larger clone, which departs from its translation at residue 5; this likely reflects a read error, and the protein shown comes from translating the DNA. The rearrangement uses TRDV1 and TRDJ1; 10 bases are shared with TRDD3. J was trimmed by 0 bases and V by 4 bases; bases with no gene match: 8. CDR1 TSWWSYY and CDR2 QGS come from the germline V gene. The CDR3 runs 17 residues. The CDR3 is CALGGSPTGGYTDKLIF. The CDR3 DNA follows: TGTGCTCTTGGGGGGTCCCCTACTGGGGGATACACCGATAAACTCATCTTT.

On this clone itself: A far more abundant clone sits one base away, making this likely a read error. The sample contains more than one DNA sequence encoding this CDR3. This chain joins TRDV1 and TRDJ1; TRDD3 might be the D (7 bases). Germline values: CDR1 TSWWSYY, CDR2 QGS. The CDR3 is 24 residues long. The CDR3 DNA reads TGTGCTCTTGGGGAAATCCCACTCCTACTAGTGGGGGACCGCCGGGGTCTTAACACTGATAAACTCATCTTT. It codes for CALGEIPLLLVGDRRGLNTDKLIF.

There are a few counts of this clone. TCRdb's entry gives the protein of a much larger clone, which mismatches this DNA's translation at residue 14, likely from a read error; the protein reported here is translated from the DNA. The chain has TRDV3 and TRDJ1; 11 positions agree with TRDD3. Germline CDR1 reads TVYSNPD; CDR2 reads GDNSRS (reference sequence). This CDR3 is built from 19 residues. Trimming removed 5 bases from V and 2 bases from J; junction bases left unmatched: 22. This CDR3 reads CAVRPSRDGWGILTDKLIF. Here the CDR3 DNA reads TGTGCCGTGAGGCCTTCCCGTGACGGCTGGGGGATACTAACCGATAAACTCATCTTT.

Turning to this clone: TCRdb's entry gives the protein of a much larger clone, which mismatches this DNA's translation at residue 14, likely from a read error; the protein reported here is translated from the DNA. This rearrangement joins TRDV1 to TRDJ1; D unresolved. Germline V CDR1 and CDR2: TSWWSYY, QGS. The CDR3 contains 18 residues. This CDR3 reads CALGELVFSYPHTNKLIF. The CDR3 region has the DNA TGTGCTCTTGGGGAACTAGTATTCTCGTACCCCCACACCAATAAACTCATCTTT.

This clone was counted between two and nine times. A far larger clone is one nucleotide away, so this likely arose from a read error. The DNA is left out, because the CDR3 cannot be placed on it with certainty; the CDR3 is given as TCRdb lists it. This chain uses TRAV29/DV5 with TRDJ3; the DNA was not used to check the table's D call, TRDD3. Counting both end residues, the CDR3 totals 20 amino acids. In germline, CDR1 is NSMFDY, CDR2 ISSIKDK. CDR3 sequence: CSVLLCSTLDTPWDTRQMFF.

As regards this clone: TCRdb pairs this DNA with a much larger clone's protein that differs at residue 17, likely a read error; the protein shown was translated from the DNA. The rearrangement uses TRDV1 and TRDJ1; tentative D call: TRDD3 (5 bases). Germline-derived CDR1 and CDR2 are TSWWSYY and QGS. The CDR3 is 20 residues long. CDR3 in DNA: TGTGCTCTTGGGGAAAGGCTCGGGGGGCCCTCGGGGCCTTACACCGATAGACTCATCTTT. Its protein is CALGERLGGPSGPYTDRLIF.

A note on this clone: The TCRdb protein, from a much larger clone, departs from this DNA's translation at residue 8, likely by read error; the protein shown derives from the DNA. The chain uses TRDV1 and TRDJ1; 13 nucleotides match TRDD3. V shed 2 bases and J 0 bases; nucleotides not matched to a gene: 15. CDR3 length equals 21 residues. Looked up from germline, CDR1 is TSWWSYY and CDR2 is QGS. The CDR3 DNA is TGTGCTCTTGGGGAAGTTCCCCACCCTTACTGGGGGATACGGTACACCGATAAACTCATCTTT. It translates to CALGEVPHPYWGIRYTDKLIF.